These 4 T cell receptor beta chains share one sample of origin, sequenced in a study of OX40 agonist ivuxolimab in advanced cancers. TCRdb's table, derived via immunoSEQ multiplex PCR, lists solely in-frame clones and lacks some. The sample includes about 130,000 clones, less than 95% of them seen just once. The sequences come from CD4+ or CD8+ T cells sorted from blood, collected in a trial of the OX40 agonist ivuxolimab. These TCRs come from an adult with an advanced solid tumor such as melanoma, head and neck, liver or kidney cancer.

V usage is TRBV6-1 and J usage is TRBJ1-1; the D gene is possibly TRBD1 (5 bases). Germline lookup yields CDR1 MNHNS and CDR2 SASEGT. V lost 1 base to trimming and J lost 2 bases, with 11 bases between them. This CDR3 contains 15 residues. DNA for the CDR3: TGTGCCAGCAGTGAAGTATCAGGGCTTAACACTGAAGCTTTCTTT. Protein sequence: CASSEVSGLNTEAFF.

This chain links TRBV4-1 with TRBJ2-7; possibly TRBD1 for D (5 bases). The CDR3 has 19 amino acids. Germline-derived CDR1 and CDR2 are MGHRA and YSYEKL. The V end was cut by 1 base, the J end by 2 bases, with 24 bases between. The CDR3 coding sequence is TGCGCCAGCAGCCAAGTGAGGTTTTTGGGGCGGAACCCGACCTACGAGCAGTACTTC. This encodes CASSQVRFLGRNPTYEQYF.

The V call is TRBV19, the J call TRBJ2-7, with 7 bases identical to TRBD1. V gave up 6 bases and J gave up 5 bases; unmatched junction bases: 16. Germline V gives CDR1 LNHDA, CDR2 SQIVND (reference sequence). CDR3 length: 16 residues. Here the CDR3 DNA reads TGTGCCAGTAGCAACCAAGGACAGGCAGCGTCCCACGAGCAGTACTTC. It specifies CASSNQGQAASHEQYF.

V is TRBV5-1 and J is TRBJ2-5; 8 nucleotides align to TRBD1. Per germline, CDR1 SGHRS and CDR2 YFSETQ. With 0 bases clipped from V and 2 bases from J, the junction kept 0 bases outside the gene matches. This CDR3 spans 14 amino acids. CDR3 nucleotide sequence: TGCGCCAGCAGCTTGGACAGGGGGCAAGAGACCCAGTACTTC. Its translation is CASSLDRGQETQYF.